In this sample, the clone carrying this T cell receptor beta chain turned up a few times. The CDR3 is 15 amino acids. Germline V gene data show CDR1 as LGHNA and CDR2 as YNFKEQ. V was clipped by 4 bases and J by 3 bases, with 16 bases between them. This record belongs to a study of T-cell reconstitution after alpha-beta-depleted transplantation in children. Unique molecular identifiers were used in preparing the TCRbeta library. MiXCR, applied by TCRdb to the PCR reads, yields one record per CDR3 protein. The repertoire includes 350,000 to 450,000 distinct CDR3 sequences, about 20% of them detected once, and around 3.9% sits in the top ten.

The chain combines TRBV4-2 with TRBJ2-7; no clear D gene. Source: PBMCs from the stem cell graft donor, taken from the stem cell graft. This sequence was found in a human donor who donated a stem cell graft to a child with acute myeloid leukemia. CDR3 sequence (DNA): TGTGCCAGCAGCCCCGGGTCGAACACGATCTACGAGCAGTACTTC. As protein: CASSPGSNTIYEQYF.